This T cell receptor (beta chain) was recovered during a study of OX40 agonist ivuxolimab in advanced cancers. Whole-study context: Partial response was recorded in three patients: one hepatocellular carcinoma and two cutaneous melanoma cases.

The data were produced by immunoSEQ multiplex PCR, yet TCRdb's version contains in-frame clones alone and is incomplete. This sample has 20,000 to 25,000 clones; 80% to 90% occur once, and the top ten carry approximately 15%. With 4 bases clipped from V and 5 bases from J, the junction kept 8 bases outside the gene matches. Germline loops: CDR1 SGHRS, CDR2 YFSETQ. CDR3 length equals 14 residues. Sampling times: baseline, cycle 4 day 1, cycle 7 day 1. This chain connects TRBV5-1 to TRBJ2-5; 7 nucleotides line up with TRBD1. The sequenced sample was CD4+ or CD8+ T cells sorted from blood, obtained in a trial of the OX40 agonist ivuxolimab. The sequence was collected from an adult with an advanced solid tumor such as melanoma, head and neck, liver or kidney cancer. CDR3 sequence (DNA): TGCGCCAGCAGCCAGGGACAGATAGGGGAGACCCAGTACTTC. Residues: CASSQGQIGETQYF.